These 9 T cell receptor beta chains were sequenced from one sample in a study of T cell repertoires in cytomegalovirus infection. For these TCRs, the target antigens are not known. TCRdb called the reads again in MiXCR, with one record for every CDR3 protein. The sample lists a few hundred thousand distinct CDR3 sequences, approximately 40% occurring once. The source material was cultured PBMCs, sampled from culture after CMV antigen stimulation. The receptors were gathered from a human donor in good health (CMV status not recorded). Some clones in this sample may be carry-over from other donors' samples.

The chain combines TRBV28 with TRBJ1-4; TRBD1 matches 7 bases. The CDR3 runs to 15 residues. With V trimmed by 5 bases and J by 6 bases, 9 bases remained unmatched. CDR1 MDHEN and CDR2 SYDVKM come from the germline V gene. CDR3 protein: CASSTTRTGHEKLFF. The CDR3 DNA reads as TGTGCCAGCAGTACTACTAGGACAGGTCATGAAAAACTGTTTTTT.

This clonotype was observed a handful of times. The chain carries TRBV7-6 and TRBJ1-1; 9 nucleotides align to TRBD1. The ends lost 2 bases at V and 2 bases at J; junction bases unmatched: 3. This CDR3 comprises 15 residues. The V gene's germline CDR1 is SGHVS and CDR2 FNYEAQ. The CDR3 region is CASSLIQGANTEAFF. As DNA, the CDR3 is TGTGCCAGCAGCTTAATACAGGGGGCTAACACTGAAGCTTTCTTT.

In nucleotides, the CDR3 is TGTGCCAGCAGAGTTTCTGCTCGGGGAGGGCCGGTAGATACGCAGTATTTT. It specifies CASRVSARGGPVDTQYF. The chain joins TRBV7-2 to TRBJ2-3; TRBD2 matches 7 bases. The V segment lost 6 bases and the J segment 5 bases; nucleotides outside the gene matches: 17. CDR3 length equals 17 residues. Germline V gives CDR1 SGHTA, CDR2 FQGNSA.

In this sample, this clonotype turned up a few times. The chain combines TRBV19 with TRBJ1-3, with TRBD1 matching over 8 bases. V shed 4 bases, J shed 0 bases, and the junction held 2 bases outside the gene matches. The CDR3 has 15 residues. Germline values: CDR1 LNHDA, CDR2 SQIVND (reference sequence). CDR3 nucleotides: TGTGCCAGTAGTACGGGACAGGCCTCTGGAAACACCATATATTTT. It specifies CASSTGQASGNTIYF.

V is TRBV27 and J is TRBJ1-5; D unresolved. The ends were cut back, 3 bases at V and 9 bases at J, with 18 bases in the middle. The CDR3 loop spans 15 amino acids. Germline CDR1 MNHEY, CDR2 SMNVEV (reference sequence). The CDR3 nucleotides read TGTGCCAGCAGTTTGAATGGGGTAGAGGGAGCGCCCCAGCATTTT. Translated, it gives CASSLNGVEGAPQHF.

This clonotype has more than one count but fewer than ten. The chain couples TRBV7-6 to TRBJ1-2, with D possibly being TRBD1 (5 bases). The germline V and J ends were trimmed by 0 bases and 7 bases, with 27 bases remaining between them. Germline V gene sequence: CDR1 SGHVS, CDR2 FNYEAQ. The CDR3 consists of 19 residues. CDR3 coding DNA: TGTGCCAGCAGCTTAGCCCGCGGGGGGGGATTCCCCCGGTTTGGTGGCTACACCTTC. The encoded protein is CASSLARGGGFPRFGGYTF.

The CDR3 loop is CASSWDRGGEKLFF. CDR3 in DNA: TGTGCCAGCAGCTGGGACAGGGGTGGGGAAAAACTGTTTTTT. J is TRBJ1-4 and V is TRBV7-2; 10 bases line up with TRBD1. The ends lost 4 bases at V and 8 bases at J; junction bases unmatched: 4. The CDR3 is 14 amino acids. Germline lookup yields CDR1 SGHTA and CDR2 FQGNSA. Drawing the rest from reference TRBV7-2 and TRBJ1-4, the complete variable domain is GAGVSQSPSNKVTEKGKDVELRCDPISGHTALYWYRQSLGQGLEFLIYFQGNSAPDKSGLPSDRFSAERTGGSVSTLTIQRTQQEDSAVYLCASSWDRGGEKLFFGSGTQLSVL.

This clonotype was found a few times. The CDR3 DNA follows: TGTGCCAGCAGCCAAATGACAGGTTCTAACTATGGCTACACCTTC. Encoded protein: CASSQMTGSNYGYTF. The V call is TRBV7-2, the J call TRBJ1-2, with D maybe TRBD1 (6 bases). Germline assignment: CDR1 SGHTA and CDR2 FQGNSA. This CDR3 is 15 amino acids long. The V end was cut by 5 bases, the J end by 0 bases, with 13 bases between. Complete variable domain (other parts from reference TRBV7-2 and TRBJ1-2): GAGVSQSPSNKVTEKGKDVELRCDPISGHTALYWYRQSLGQGLEFLIYFQGNSAPDKSGLPSDRFSAERTGGSVSTLTIQRTQQEDSAVYLCASSQMTGSNYGYTFGSGTRLTVV.

V usage is TRBV9 and J usage is TRBJ2-3; 11 nucleotides match TRBD2. V lost 5 bases and J lost 2; bases outside the gene matches: 4. The CDR3 length is 15 residues. Germline V gene data show CDR1 as SGDLS and CDR2 as YYNGEE. CDR3 sequence: CASSGTSGPTDTQYF. CDR3 in DNA: TGTGCCAGCAGTGGGACTAGCGGCCCCACAGATACGCAGTATTTT.